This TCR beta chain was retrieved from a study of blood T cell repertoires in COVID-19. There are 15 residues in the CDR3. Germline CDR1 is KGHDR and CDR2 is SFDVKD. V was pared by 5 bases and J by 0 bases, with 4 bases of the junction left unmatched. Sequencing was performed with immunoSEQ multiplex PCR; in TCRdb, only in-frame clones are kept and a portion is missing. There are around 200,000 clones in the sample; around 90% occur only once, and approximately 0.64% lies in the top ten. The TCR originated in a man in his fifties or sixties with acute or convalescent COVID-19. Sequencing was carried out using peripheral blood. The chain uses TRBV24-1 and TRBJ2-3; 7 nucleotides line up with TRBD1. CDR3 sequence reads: CATSAADRSTDTQYF. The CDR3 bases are TGTGCCACCAGTGCCGCGGACAGGAGCACAGATACGCAGTATTTT.